This note documents a single T cell receptor delta chain sequence. The table lists this clone with many counts. Its antigen remains unidentified. The protein that TCRdb holds for this DNA derives from a much larger clone and differs from the translated DNA at residue 12, which likely indicates a read error; the protein shown here is translated from the DNA. The library was produced with multiplex PCR. The reads were generated on an Illumina MiSeq. Each sorted gammadelta T cell sample was sequenced for both the TCR gamma (TRG) and TCR delta (TRD) chains. The published analysis was carried out like this. Repertoire analyses included clonotype tree plots, accumulated frequency of the top 20 clonotypes, diversity index (DI) and D75 metrics. TCRdb called clones anew from the public reads via CATT; matching DNA rows were later pooled. In this record, the V and J calls reflect TCRdb's handling and not the investigators' own analysis. The table for this sample lists tens of thousands of delta-chain clones; less than 1% of them were counted only once. The leading ten clones occupy around a tenth of the sample.

For bulk TCR repertoire analysis, Vgamma9/Vdelta2+ and Vdelta2-negative gammadelta T cell populations were flow-sorted out of peripheral blood mononuclear cells. The CDR3 numbers 20 residues from cysteine through phenylalanine. Of the read, only the CDR3 DNA is kept; its 60 bases are in frame from base 1. Via the germline V gene, CDR1 is GEAIGNYY and CDR2 EKD. Germline trimming amounts to 0 bases on V and 0 bases on J, with 17 as the count of junction bases outside the gene matches. The data originate from a study of γδ T cells in repeated Plasmodium falciparum infection (dated by TCRdb to the early 2020s). About the investigation overall: The natural-infection arm enrolled Malian children exposed to intense seasonal malaria transmission and compared the Malian children with Australian children matched for age and gender. Malian gammadelta TCR repertoires were analysed cross-sectionally during no-transmission periods and were analysed longitudinally across acute febrile malaria episodes. Four controlled human malaria infections were administered to about five malaria-naive U.S. adults over about 600 days by bites from P. falciparum NF54-infected Anopheles stephensi mosquitoes. The study looked at how repeated Plasmodium falciparum infection shapes the human gammadelta T cell repertoire, using both natural infection in Mali and controlled human malaria infection. Controlled-infection subjects were sampled at baseline, immediately before selected infections, and 21 days after each infection. Points the paper makes about the study in general: Vdelta2-negative gammadelta TCR repertoires from Malian children appeared more clonally expanded, less diverse and less shared than those of Australian children. Waves of new clonotype selection in Vdelta2-negative, largely Vdelta1+, gammadelta TCR repertoires appeared to be driven by repeated controlled infections. The Malian cohort came from a small rural village of predominantly one ethnic group, limiting generalizability. The controlled-infection cohort was small, limiting analysis of inter-individual variability in gammadelta T cell responses. Vgamma9/Vdelta2+ TCR repertoires showed a highly stable polyclonal repertoire over time and infection, with many inter-individual overlapping TCRgamma sequences.

The rearrangement combines TRDV2 with TRDJ1; 8 central nucleotides agree with TRDD3. TCRdb records no J gene; here it was assigned by comparing the DNA to germline. This receptor was taken from a pool of human donors (malaria-infected and uninfected, not separated). The sample was gamma-delta T cells from blood. The nucleotide sequence reads as follows: TGTGCCTGTGACACCGTGAGTGGGGGATCCCCCTCTCTCTACACCGATAAACTCATCTTT. Protein translation: CACDTVSGGSPSLYTDKLIF.